What follows describes a single TCR beta chain. The antigen it recognizes is unknown. Base-call qualities are not available, and no considerably larger clone is one nucleotide away. These data are taken from a study of cytomegalovirus exposure and HLA in healthy donors (dated by TCRdb to the late 2010s). Looking at the study overall: An earlier analysis of several hundred of the donors reported roughly 300 Gb of sequence data and about 120 million unique TCR beta sequences obtained from roughly 180 million T cells. The study aimed to test whether cataloging public T cell receptors could reveal signatures of past pathogen exposure. Of the roughly 410 genotyped donors, less than 90% were placed in the genetic ancestry cluster associated with self-reported Caucasian donors. Donor age, sex, ethnicity and CMV serostatus were compiled together with the repertoire data. An earlier analysis of 587 of the donors applied high-throughput TCR beta sequencing to assess whether each TCR beta V gene segment acted as functional or pseudogenic. Along with the approximately 670-subject first cohort, a separate validation cohort of some 130 different subjects was used. A later analysis re-examined previously published TCR beta repertoires from more than 550 donors and added high-resolution HLA genotyping to investigate patterns of TCR occurrence. All discovery cohort repertoires had been generated on a single sequencing platform. Both class I and class II loci were covered by HLA typing, at four-digit resolution. The study combined high-throughput TCR immunosequencing, statistical association of individual TCRs with disease status, and machine learning to predict cytomegalovirus infection status. A few DR-DQ haplotypes were treated as single units for association and clustering because of strong linkage in the cohort. On average, about 200,000 unique TCR beta nucleotide sequences were sequenced per donor among some 420 genotyped donors of the cohort, with 15% to 20% of those sequences being non-productive. About 280 gigabases of sequencing data and around 85 million unique TCR sequences made up an early release that covered approximately 650 HLA-typed donors. In the later analysis, no new phenotypic data were used to find candidate immune exposures; instead, reliance was placed on TCR beta sequences and their occurrence across donors. In a later genetic analysis, genome-wide SNP genotypes for about three fifths of the roughly 670 donors were used, and that subset was treated as a discovery cohort. The number of typed donors differed by locus: about 620-640 for A, B, C, DRB1 and DQB1; 522 for DQA1; around 580 for DPA1; and roughly 450 for DPB1. Using immunosequencing, the study profiled T cell repertoires from around 680 subjects and related those repertoires to cytomegalovirus serostatus. General study outcomes and caveats: The study listed 164 TCR beta chains as associated with cytomegalovirus. A cluster of highly shared sequence variants was judged likely to represent a technical artifact of the sequencing pipeline. An association between a missense DCLRE1C variant and V-gene and J-gene trimming of TCR beta chains was found in a later genetic analysis and replicated in an independent cohort. In a later analysis, several top co-occurrence clusters were reported to appear linked to parvovirus B19, influenza, CMV and Epstein-Barr virus. According to the authors, the approach could potentially be generalized to other disease states and immunological phenotypes. The presence/absence analyses assumed that sequencing depth was roughly uniform across donors, and that assumption may not be true. Cytomegalovirus status was reported to be diagnosed by the classifier with high specificity and sensitivity in both the original and validation cohorts. A further reported finding was that TCR beta sequences accurately predicted the HLA-A and HLA-B alleles for most subjects in the first cohort. A few of the identified cytomegalovirus-associated TCR beta chains were confirmed in vitro to be specific for cytomegalovirus antigens. The only immune exposure information available for the cohort was CMV serostatus. Fewer than 20 rarely observed V segments, including chromosome 9 orphons, were excluded from the earlier analysis of just under 600 of the donors because counts were too low. Some IMGT-functional V segments, including TRBV6-2 and TRBV6-3, could not be distinguished by the 87-base-pair reads and were therefore excluded. A later analysis found that HLA-associated TCR beta chains were more clonally expanded and had lower generation probabilities than equally common non-associated chains. In a later analysis, TCR association rates were found to vary across HLA loci, with the most associated TCRs seen for DRB1 alleles and the fewest for HLA-C alleles. In an earlier analysis of approximately 590 of the donors, most TCR beta V segments were observed in productive rearrangements about 90% or about 30% of the time, broadly matching IMGT annotations. The cohort was sequenced for TCR beta chains only, and without alpha or paired-chain data the features that could be detected were limited. Linkage disequilibrium might explain the correlated functional status among segregating V segments, but an unknown experimental factor could not be excluded. According to a later genetic analysis, donors in an Asian-associated ancestry cluster had fewer N-insertions in productive TCRs than the approximately 710-donor mean. Because HLA typing was unavailable for some donors at each locus, only the typed subset was used in association tests. Assigning TCR associations to individual alleles was difficult when HLA alleles, especially DR and DQ, strongly co-occurred. A later analysis found that most CMV-associated TCR beta chains appeared HLA-restricted, with HLA associations seemingly driven largely by CMV exposure. While some public TCRs were present in many individuals, most TCR sequences turned up only very rarely across donors. At a false discovery rate of 0.05, a later analysis linked 16,951 TCR beta sequences to specific HLA alleles.

The library was prepared using the immunoSEQ multiplex PCR assay. For the multiplex PCR, a mixture combining 60 forward primers for TCR Vbeta segments and 13 reverse primers for TCR Jbeta segments was used. The CDR3 region of rearranged TCR beta genes was amplified from genomic DNA with a multiplex PCR assay. On the Illumina HiSeq System, the amplified TCR beta libraries were sequenced as 87-base-pair reads. The study's processing was this. In a later analysis, 80 million or so unique TCR beta chains were counted across the roughly 610 repertoires, and roughly 11 million of these chains were shared by at least two donors. Raw reads were error-corrected and collapsed into unique sequences by a nearest-neighbor algorithm in which closely related sequences were merged to remove PCR and sequencing errors. CDR3 sequences were aligned to IMGT reference sequences to assign V, D and J gene segments. For a sequence to be retained, a match of at least six nucleotides to both a V gene segment and a J gene segment was required. Rearrangements were called productive when the CDR3 lacked stop codons and stayed in frame with V and J; all others were non-productive. CDR3 was defined according to IMGT convention as the region running from the second conserved V-encoded cysteine to the conserved J-encoded phenylalanine. The earlier analysis of some 550 of the donors excluded any sequence lacking an unambiguous match to a single V gene segment. An earlier analysis of about 590 of the donors classified V segments as functional when productive rearrangements were above 56.7% and as segregating when the standard deviation between donors was above 5%. To diagnose cytomegalovirus status from the catalog of TCR beta chain sequences, a statistical classification framework was built. V and J gene assignment, in a later analysis, came from comparing TCR nucleotide sequences with IMGT/GENE-DB human TR gene sequences. Using the TCRdist pipeline, a later analysis assigned CDR3 sequences along with most-parsimonious VDJ recombination scenarios. In a later analysis, each TCR beta chain was defined by its CDR3 amino acid sequence together with its V-gene family, and reads lacking a unique V-gene family were excluded. A later analysis removed several hundred highly shared, low-generation-probability nucleotide sequences to deal with suspected cross-contamination and a sequencing artifact. For each public chain, a later analysis derived a clonal expansion index from normalized ranks of inferred template counts within each repertoire. In a later analysis, generation probabilities were computed with a VDJ recombination model fitted to out-of-frame rearrangements, and the resulting probabilities were checked against IGoR. In a later analysis, hypergeometric tests were used to score TCR-TCR, TCR-HLA and TCR-CMV co-occurrence, with a repertoire-size bias correction applied to TCR pairs. False discovery rates were estimated in a later analysis by permuting HLA or CMV assignments 20 times. In a later analysis, co-occurring TCRs were grouped using DBSCAN, with TCRdist sequence similarity added in when clustering inside HLA-allele-positive subsets. Co-occurrence clustering excluded repertoires with fewer than 30,000 or more than 120,000 public chains, plus five with anomalous nucleotide sharing. TCRdb obtained this table from immuneACCESS and retained in-frame rearrangements with V and J assigned. These tables miss some clones; where compared with another copy, unresolved V genes account for less than half of the shortfall, and the remainder is unexplained. The V and J calls and clone size are taken from that table; D and trimming were inferred from the DNA. The sample includes approximately 100,000 clones, with roughly 80% observed a single time. The top ten hold 4% of the sample.

The cohort was made up of around 720 healthy bone marrow donors. At the time of sampling, every cohort member was nominally healthy, though immune exposures that went unrecorded were likely present. The donor tested CMV seropositive, placing the donor among the 310 or so seropositive members of the cohort. A peripheral blood sample was collected from each donor, and TCR beta sequencing was performed on peripheral blood mononuclear cells. The Qiagen DNeasy Blood Extraction Kit was used to extract genomic DNA from the blood cell samples. From its cysteine to its phenylalanine, the CDR3 spans 12 amino acids. Of all the DNA, just the CDR3 is kept, 36 bases in frame from base 1. V lost 0 bases and J lost 12 bases; the stretch between them is 13 bases long. In the germline V gene, CDR1 corresponds to SGHRS and CDR2 to YFSETQ.

This receptor was obtained from a man aged 50 to 59 in good health and CMV-seropositive. The sequence links TRBV5-1 to TRBJ2-7; possibly the D gene is TRBD1, per 5 matching bases. Sequencing was carried out using PBMCs. The CDR3: CASSLGSLGPYF. The DNA sequence is given as TGCGCCAGCAGCTTGGGATCCCTGGGGCCGTACTTC.